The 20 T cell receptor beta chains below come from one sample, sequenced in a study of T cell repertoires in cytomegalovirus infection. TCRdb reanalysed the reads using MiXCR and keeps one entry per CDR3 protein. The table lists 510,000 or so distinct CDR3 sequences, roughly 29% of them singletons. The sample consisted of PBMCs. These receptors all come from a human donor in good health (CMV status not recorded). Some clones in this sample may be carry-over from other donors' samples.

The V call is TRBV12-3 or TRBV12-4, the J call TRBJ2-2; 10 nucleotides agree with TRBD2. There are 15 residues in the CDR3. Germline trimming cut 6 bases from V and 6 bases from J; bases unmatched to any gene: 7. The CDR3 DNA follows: TGTGCCAGCAGCCTAACTAGCGGGAAGGCCGGGGAGCTGTTTTTT. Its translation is CASSLTSGKAGELFF.

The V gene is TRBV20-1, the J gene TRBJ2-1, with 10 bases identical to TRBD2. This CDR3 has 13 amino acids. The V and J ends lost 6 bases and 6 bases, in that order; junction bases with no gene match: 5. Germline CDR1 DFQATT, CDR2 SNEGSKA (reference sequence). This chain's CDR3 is CSAPSGRVNEQFF. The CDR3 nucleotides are TGCAGTGCCCCGAGCGGGAGGGTCAATGAGCAGTTCTTC.

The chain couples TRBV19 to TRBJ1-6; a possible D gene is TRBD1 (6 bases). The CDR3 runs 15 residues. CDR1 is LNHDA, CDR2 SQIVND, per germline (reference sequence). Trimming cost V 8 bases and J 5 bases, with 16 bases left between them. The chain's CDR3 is CASRSTGIDNSPLHF. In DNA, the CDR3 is TGTGCCAGTCGGTCAACAGGGATCGATAATTCACCCCTCCACTTT.

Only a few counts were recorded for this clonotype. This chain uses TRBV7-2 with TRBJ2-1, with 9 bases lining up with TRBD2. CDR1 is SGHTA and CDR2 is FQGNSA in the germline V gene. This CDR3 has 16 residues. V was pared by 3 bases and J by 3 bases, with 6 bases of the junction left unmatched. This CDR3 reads CASSFKREVLYNEQFF. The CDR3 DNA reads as TGTGCCAGCAGCTTCAAGCGGGAGGTACTCTACAATGAGCAGTTCTTC.

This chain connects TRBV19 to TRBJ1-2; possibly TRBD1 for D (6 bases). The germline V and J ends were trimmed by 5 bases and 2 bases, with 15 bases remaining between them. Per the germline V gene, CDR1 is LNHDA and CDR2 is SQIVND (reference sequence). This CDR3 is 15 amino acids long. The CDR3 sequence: CASSLDRNLNYGYTF. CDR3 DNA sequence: TGTGCCAGTAGTTTGGACAGAAACTTAAACTATGGCTACACCTTC.

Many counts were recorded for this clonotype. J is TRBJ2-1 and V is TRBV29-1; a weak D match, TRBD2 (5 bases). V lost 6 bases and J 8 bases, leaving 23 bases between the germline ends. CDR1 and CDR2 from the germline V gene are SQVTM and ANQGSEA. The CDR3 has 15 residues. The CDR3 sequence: CSVPWRARSSDEQFF. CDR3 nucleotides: TGCAGCGTCCCGTGGCGGGCCAGGAGTTCCGATGAGCAGTTCTTC.

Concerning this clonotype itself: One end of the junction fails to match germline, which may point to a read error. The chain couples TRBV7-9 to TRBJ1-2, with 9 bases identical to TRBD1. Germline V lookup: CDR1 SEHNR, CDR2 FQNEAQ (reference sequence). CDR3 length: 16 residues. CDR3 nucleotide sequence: TGTGCCAGCGGCTTAAAACCGGGACAGGGAGTGGATGGCTACACCTTC. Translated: CASGLKPGQGVDGYTF.

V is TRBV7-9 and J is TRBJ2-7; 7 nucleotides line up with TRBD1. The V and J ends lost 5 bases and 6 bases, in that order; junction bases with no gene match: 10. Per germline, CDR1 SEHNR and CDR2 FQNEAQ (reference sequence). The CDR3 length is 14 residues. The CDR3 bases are TGTGCCAGCAGCCCACCGACAGGGTCGGGCGAGCAGTACGTC. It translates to CASSPPTGSGEQYV.

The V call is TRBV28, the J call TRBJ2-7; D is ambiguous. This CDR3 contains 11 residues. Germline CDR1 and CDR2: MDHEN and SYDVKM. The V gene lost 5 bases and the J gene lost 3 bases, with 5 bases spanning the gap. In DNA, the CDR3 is TGTGCCAGCAGTACGGACTACGAGCAGTACTTC. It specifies CASSTDYEQYF.

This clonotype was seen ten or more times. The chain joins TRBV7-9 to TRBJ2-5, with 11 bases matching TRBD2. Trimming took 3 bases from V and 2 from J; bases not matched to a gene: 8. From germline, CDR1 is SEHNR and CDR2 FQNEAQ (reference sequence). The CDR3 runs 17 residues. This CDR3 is CASSFSGTSGYQETQYF. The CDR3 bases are TGTGCCAGCAGCTTCTCCGGGACTAGCGGCTATCAAGAGACCCAGTACTTC.

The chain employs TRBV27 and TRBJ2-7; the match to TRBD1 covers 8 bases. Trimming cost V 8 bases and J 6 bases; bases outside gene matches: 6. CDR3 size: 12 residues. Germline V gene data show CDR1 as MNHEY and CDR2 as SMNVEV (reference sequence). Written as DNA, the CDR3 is TGTGCCAGCGGGATGACAGGGGTCGAGCAGTACTTC. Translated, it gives CASGMTGVEQYF.

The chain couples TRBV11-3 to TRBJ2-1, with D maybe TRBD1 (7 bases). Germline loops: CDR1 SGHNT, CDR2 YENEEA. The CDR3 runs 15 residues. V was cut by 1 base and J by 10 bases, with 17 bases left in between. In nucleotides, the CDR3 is TGTGCCAGCAGCTTAGGGTACAGGGGTGGGGGGGAGCAGTTCTTC. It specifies CASSLGYRGGGEQFF.

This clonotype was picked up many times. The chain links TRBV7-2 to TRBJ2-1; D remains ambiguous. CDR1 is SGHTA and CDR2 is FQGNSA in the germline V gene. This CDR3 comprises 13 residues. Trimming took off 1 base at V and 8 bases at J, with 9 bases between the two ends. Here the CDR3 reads CASSLVFDDEQFF. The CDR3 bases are TGTGCCAGCAGCTTAGTTTTCGACGATGAGCAGTTCTTC.

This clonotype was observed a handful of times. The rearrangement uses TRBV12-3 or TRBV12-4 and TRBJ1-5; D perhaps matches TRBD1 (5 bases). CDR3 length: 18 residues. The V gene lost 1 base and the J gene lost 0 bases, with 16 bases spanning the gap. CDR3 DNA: TGTGCCAGCAGTTTAGGTGCGTGGGGGAGGTATAGCAATCAGCCCCAGCATTTT. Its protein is CASSLGAWGRYSNQPQHF.

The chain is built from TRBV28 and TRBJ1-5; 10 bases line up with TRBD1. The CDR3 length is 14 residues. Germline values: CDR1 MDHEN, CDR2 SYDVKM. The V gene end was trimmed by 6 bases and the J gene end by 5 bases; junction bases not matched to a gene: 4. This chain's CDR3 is CASSQGQGHQPQHF. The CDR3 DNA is TGTGCCAGCAGCCAGGGACAGGGGCATCAGCCCCAGCATTTT. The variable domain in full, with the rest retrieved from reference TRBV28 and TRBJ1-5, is DVKVTQSSRYLVKRTGEKVFLECVQDMDHENMFWYRQDPGLGLRLIYFSYDVKMKEKGDIPEGYSVSREKKERFSLILESASTNQTSMYLCASSQGQGHQPQHFGDGTRLSIL.

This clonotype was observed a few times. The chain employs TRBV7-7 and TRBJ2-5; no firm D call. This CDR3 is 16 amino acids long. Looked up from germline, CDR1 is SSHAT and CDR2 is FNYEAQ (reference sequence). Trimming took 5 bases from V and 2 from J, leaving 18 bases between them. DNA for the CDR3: TGTGCCAGCAGCCCCGGACCCGCTGTCCTACAAGAGACCCAGTACTTC. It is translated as CASSPGPAVLQETQYF.

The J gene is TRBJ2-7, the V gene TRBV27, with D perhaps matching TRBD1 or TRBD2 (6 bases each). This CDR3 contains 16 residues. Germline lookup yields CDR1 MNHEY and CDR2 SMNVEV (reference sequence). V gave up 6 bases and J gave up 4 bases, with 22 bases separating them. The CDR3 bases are TGTGCCAGCAGCCGGGTGGGGGGCAGTGGGATATACGAGCAGTACTTC. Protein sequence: CASSRVGGSGIYEQYF.

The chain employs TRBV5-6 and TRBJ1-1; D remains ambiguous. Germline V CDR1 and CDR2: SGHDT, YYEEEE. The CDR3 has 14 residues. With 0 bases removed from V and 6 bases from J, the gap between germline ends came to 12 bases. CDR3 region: CASSLAGNSAEAFF. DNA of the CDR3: TGTGCCAGCAGCTTGGCCGGGAATAGCGCTGAAGCTTTCTTT.

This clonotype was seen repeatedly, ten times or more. This CDR3 is CATSDDSYNEQFF. CDR3 in DNA: TGTGCCACCAGTGATGACTCCTACAATGAGCAGTTCTTC. The genes are TRBV24-1 and TRBJ2-1; unclear D gene. Germline loops: CDR1 KGHDR, CDR2 SFDVKD. With 3 bases removed from V and 0 bases from J, the gap between germline ends came to 2 bases. This CDR3 is 13 amino acids long.

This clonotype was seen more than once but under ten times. The DNA of the CDR3 is TGTGCCAGCAGCCAAACGGTTCGGGGCTACACCTTC. Amino acid sequence: CASSQTVRGYTF. The chain couples TRBV7-2 to TRBJ1-2; no clear D. Trimming stripped 5 bases from V and 8 bases from J, with 12 bases between. From germline, CDR1 is SGHTA and CDR2 FQGNSA. This CDR3 has 12 residues.